The clone carrying this T cell receptor beta chain has only a few counts. Its matching antigen is unknown. The sample belongs to a study of CD8 T cells in ankylosing spondylitis. 5'-RACE, quantitative and with molecular barcodes, yielded the TCR beta libraries. TCRdb redid the calling of the 5' RACE reads with MiXCR, one entry per CDR3 protein. The table includes hundreds of thousands of distinct CDR3 sequences, 12% detected once. Study observations and caveats: CD8+ disease-linked clones were present at relatively low frequencies in blood. A TCR beta motif made of about 8 highly homologous variants seemed typical of ankylosing spondylitis blood.

V shed 4 bases and J 5 bases; nucleotides not matched to a gene: 8. This CDR3 comprises 15 residues. Looked up from germline, CDR1 is SEHNR and CDR2 is FQNEAQ (reference sequence). V gene TRBV7-9 combines with J gene TRBJ2-1; 7 nucleotides agree with TRBD2. The receptor's source is a male donor with ankylosing spondylitis. What was sequenced was blood, either unsorted or a sorted T cell fraction (not recorded which). The DNA of the CDR3 is TGTGCCAGCAGCTACTCGGGGGGTCGCGACAATGAGCAGTTCTTC. Its protein is CASSYSGGRDNEQFF.